These T cell receptor beta chains were read from a single sample in a study of blood T cell repertoires in COVID-19. TCRdb's copy holds only in-frame clones and misses some; the assay was immunoSEQ multiplex PCR. Of 250,000 to 300,000 clones in the sample, 85% to 90% were seen once. Sequenced: peripheral blood. These receptors were obtained from a man between 35 and 55 years old with acute or convalescent COVID-19. CDR3s include the opening cysteine and the closing phenylalanine or tryptophan. Each record gives: D gene, CDR3 length, V gene, J gene, clone size, CDR3 protein, CDR3 DNA. The D gene is left open where the match is weak. Clone size is given for some rows only: seen once, a few or many times, or a class if the clone is expanded.

>-|15|TRBV9|TRBJ1-1|once
CASSVVDISNTEAFF
TGTGCCAGCAGCGTAGTGGACATTTCAAACACTGAAGCTTTCTTT
>-|12|TRBV6-6|TRBJ1-1|-
CASKGEYTEAFF
TGTGCCAGCAAGGGGGAATACACTGAAGCTTTCTTT
>TRBD1|14|TRBV5-5|TRBJ1-1|-
CASRSDRGYTEAFF
TGTGCCAGCAGGTCTGACAGGGGGTACACTGAAGCTTTCTTT
>TRBD1|13|TRBV6-2/TRBV6-3|TRBJ1-1|-
CASSSRTGAEAFF
TGTGCCAGCAGTAGTCGGACAGGGGCAGAAGCTTTCTTT
>TRBD1|15|TRBV27|TRBJ2-4|-
CASSRNRDRENIQYF
TGTGCCAGCAGTCGAAACCGGGACAGGGAAAACATTCAGTACTTC
>-|13|TRBV19|TRBJ1-5|few
CASSFQGNQPQHF
TGTGCCAGTAGTTTTCAGGGGAATCAGCCCCAGCATTTT
>TRBD1|14|TRBV6-4|TRBJ2-2|-
CASSGQGNTGELFF
TGTGCCAGCAGTGGACAGGGTAACACCGGGGAGCTGTTTTTT
>-|15|TRBV6-5|TRBJ1-5|-
CASSYDPAGNGYQHF
TGTGCCAGCAGTTACGATCCAGCTGGTAACGGGTACCAGCATTTT
>-|15|TRBV7-9|TRBJ1-3|-
CASSRRGLTGNTIYF
TGTGCCAGCAGCCGCAGGGGTTTAACTGGAAACACCATATATTTT
>-|16|TRBV5-1|TRBJ2-7|once
CASSPWTAKVSDEQYF
TGCGCCAGCAGTCCCTGGACAGCGAAAGTCTCCGACGAGCAGTACTTC
>TRBD1|15|TRBV2|TRBJ2-2|-
CASSTWTGATGELFF
TGTGCCAGCAGTACATGGACAGGGGCCACCGGGGAGCTGTTTTTT
>TRBD2|14|TRBV6-6|TRBJ2-1|-
CASSFSGGAREQFF
TGTGCCAGCAGCTTCAGCGGGGGGGCCCGTGAGCAGTTCTTC
>TRBD1|16|TRBV27|TRBJ2-3|-
CASSLGRTGSTDTQYF
TGTGCCAGCAGTTTAGGTAGGACAGGAAGCACAGATACGCAGTATTTT
>-|14|TRBV3-1/TRBV3-2|TRBJ1-4|-
CASSQEGAGGKLFF
TGTGCCAGCAGCCAAGAAGGGGCGGGGGGAAAACTGTTTTTT
>TRBD1|18|TRBV27|TRBJ2-6|-
CASSRLGQGNSGANVLTF
TGTGCCAGCAGTCGCCTCGGACAGGGGAACTCTGGGGCCAACGTCCTGACTTTC
>-|13|TRBV2|TRBJ1-2|-
CASSGSYLYGYTF
TGTGCCAGCAGTGGGTCATACTTGTATGGCTACACCTTC
>TRBD1|16|TRBV5-1|TRBJ2-3|-
CASSLAPTGGADTQYF
TGCGCCAGCAGCTTGGCCCCGACAGGGGGAGCAGATACGCAGTATTTT
>-|14|TRBV4-1|TRBJ1-1|-
CASSPNRVNTEAFF
TGCGCCAGCAGCCCTAACAGGGTCAACACTGAAGCTTTCTTT
>-|12|TRBV2|TRBJ1-2|few
CASSVGPEGYTF
TGTGCCAGCAGTGTGGGGCCCGAAGGCTACACCTTC
>-|15|TRBV9|TRBJ1-2|-
CASSPYVATSDGYTF
TGTGCCAGCAGCCCCTACGTAGCCACCTCAGATGGCTACACCTTC
>TRBD1|13|TRBV19|TRBJ1-1|-
CASRDRGRTEAFF
TGTGCCAGTCGTGACAGGGGGCGAACTGAAGCTTTCTTT
>-|12|TRBV19|TRBJ1-1|-
CASSTNQPEAFF
TGTGCCAGTAGTACTAATCAACCTGAAGCTTTCTTT
>TRBD1|14|TRBV11-2|TRBJ1-2|-
CASSVDRVNYGYTF
TGTGCCAGCAGCGTAGACAGGGTTAACTACGGCTACACCTTC
>TRBD2|15|TRBV11-2|TRBJ2-5|-
CASGRDGTSGETQYF
TGTGCCAGCGGACGCGATGGGACTAGCGGGGAGACCCAGTACTTC
>TRBD2|15|TRBV9|TRBJ2-1|-
CASSSSGGVYNEQFF
TGTGCCAGCAGTTCAAGCGGGGGCGTTTACAATGAGCAGTTCTTC
>TRBD1|18|TRBV19|TRBJ1-5|-
CASSQVGDRIMGNQPQHF
TGTGCCAGTAGCCAAGTTGGGGACAGGATAATGGGCAATCAGCCCCAGCATTTT
>-|12|TRBV29-1|TRBJ1-2|-
CSVFDSTSSYTF
TGCAGCGTTTTTGACAGTACTTCTAGCTACACCTTC
>-|11|TRBV20-1|TRBJ1-2|-
CSATSGPGYTF
TGCAGTGCTACCTCAGGGCCGGGCTACACCTTC
>-|12|TRBV19|TRBJ1-4|-
CATTKEGEKLFF
TGTGCCACTACCAAGGAGGGCGAAAAACTGTTTTTT
>-|15|TRBV5-1|TRBJ1-1|-
CASSLKGGEVTEAFF
TGCGCCAGCAGCTTAAAAGGGGGGGAGGTCACTGAAGCTTTCTTT
>-|16|TRBV27|TRBJ1-4|-
CASSNQNTGTKEKLFF
TGTGCCAGCAGTAACCAAAATACCGGGACAAAGGAAAAACTGTTTTTT
>-|13|TRBV28|TRBJ2-7|-
CASRETPDYEQYF
TGTGCCAGCAGAGAGACTCCGGACTACGAGCAGTACTTC
>TRBD1|13|TRBV6-5|TRBJ2-7|-
CASSPGTGNEQYF
TGTGCCAGCTCTCCAGGGACAGGGAACGAGCAGTACTTC
>-|13|TRBV10-3|TRBJ1-1|-
CALRRDFNTEAFF
TGTGCCCTCCGTAGGGACTTTAACACTGAAGCTTTCTTT
>TRBD1|14|TRBV14|TRBJ1-2|-
CASSRRQGNYGYTF
TGTGCCAGCAGCCGTAGACAGGGAAACTATGGCTACACCTTC
>TRBD1|13|TRBV2|TRBJ1-2|-
CASSDTGVGGYTF
TGTGCCAGCAGTGACACAGGGGTAGGGGGCTACACCTTC
>-|15|TRBV6-2/TRBV6-3|TRBJ1-5|-
CASSWRTLPNQPQHF
TGTGCCAGCAGTTGGCGGACACTACCTAATCAGCCCCAGCATTTT
>TRBD1|14|TRBV2|TRBJ1-1|-
CASSENRTGRKAFF
TGTGCCAGCAGTGAAAATCGGACAGGGCGAAAAGCTTTCTTT
>-|13|TRBV7-2|TRBJ2-3|-
CASSRGTTDTQYF
TGTGCCTCGTCGCGGGGAACCACAGATACGCAGTATTTT
>TRBD2|17|TRBV15|TRBJ2-3|-
CATSRDIGAGVGDTQYF
TGTGCCACCAGCAGAGATATAGGAGCGGGGGTTGGAGATACGCAGTATTTT
>-|13|TRBV5-1|TRBJ2-2|-
CASSFLASGELFF
TGCGCCAGCAGCTTTCTAGCTTCCGGGGAGCTGTTTTTT
>-|18|TRBV27|TRBJ2-3|-
CASSLSSGQKTSTDTQYF
TGTGCCAGCAGTTTATCGTCCGGACAGAAGACAAGCACAGATACGCAGTATTTT
>-|15|TRBV18|TRBJ1-2|-
CASSPSSRAIYGYTF
TGTGCCAGCTCACCCTCTTCGCGGGCGATCTATGGCTACACCTTC
>-|14|TRBV30|TRBJ2-7|-
CAWSSRGIPYEQYF
TGTGCCTGGAGTTCCAGAGGGATTCCCTACGAGCAGTACTTC
>TRBD2|13|TRBV10-3|TRBJ2-2|-
CATDGGTTGELFF
TGTGCCACCGACGGGGGGACTACCGGGGAGCTGTTTTTT
>TRBD1|15|TRBV7-9|TRBJ2-2|-
CASSRAGGNTGELFF
TGTGCCAGCAGCCGTGCAGGGGGAAACACCGGGGAGCTGTTTTTT
>-|14|TRBV7-2|TRBJ2-3|-
CASSSPAGADTQYF
TGTGCCAGCAGCTCCCCGGCCGGGGCAGATACGCAGTATTTT
>-|19|TRBV21-1|TRBJ1-2|-
CASSKVLSQGNLLYGGYTF
TGTGCCAGCAGCAAAGTATTGTCCCAGGGGAACCTTCTCTATGGGGGCTACACCTTC
>-|14|TRBV10-3|TRBJ2-7|-
CAISEEQGSDEQYF
TGTGCCATCAGTGAGGAGCAGGGTAGTGACGAGCAGTACTTC